These 10 T cell receptor beta chains came from one sample sequenced in a study of T-cell memory formation after mild COVID-19. TCRdb re-called the 5' RACE reads with MiXCR, one entry per CDR3 protein. The sample shows 85,000 to 130,000 distinct CDR3 sequences, around 11% of them seen only once. The specimen sequenced was PBMCs or a T cell subset sorted from them (not recorded which). The receptors were sampled from an adult woman who had mild COVID-19 (a few samples of this study predate the infection). Cell type and time point are not known.

This clonotype has only a few counts. The genes are TRBV7-6 and TRBJ1-5, with TRBD1 as a possible D gene (5 bases). Between the trimmed V and J ends, which lost 0 bases and 2 bases, there was a span of 14 bases. The CDR3 spans 17 residues. Germline CDR1 SGHVS, CDR2 FNYEAQ. In DNA form, the CDR3 reads TGTGCCAGCAGCTTAGCGCTCGGGGGATTCGGCAATCAGCCCCAGCATTTT. Protein product: CASSLALGGFGNQPQHF.

CDR3 sequence: CASSEETEDYTQYF. The CDR3 DNA is TGTGCCAGCAGTGAGGAGACAGAAGATTATACGCAGTATTTT. The chain joins TRBV2 to TRBJ2-3; D possibly corresponds to TRBD1 (5 bases). From germline, CDR1 is SNHLY and CDR2 FYNNEI. There are 14 residues in the CDR3. V lost 3 bases, J lost 7 bases, and 14 bases lay in between.

The chain couples TRBV5-1 to TRBJ1-1, with TRBD1 as a possible D gene (5 bases). The CDR3 covers 15 residues. Trimming cost V 0 bases and J 7 bases, with 16 bases left between them. In germline, CDR1 is SGHRS, CDR2 YFSETQ. This CDR3 reads CASSLAYDTQGEAFF. CDR3 nucleotide sequence: TGCGCCAGCAGCTTGGCCTATGACACCCAGGGTGAAGCTTTCTTT.

This clonotype was seen a few times. The gene calls are TRBV12-3 or TRBV12-4 and TRBJ1-2; D is unclear. The V and J ends lost 5 bases and 1 base respectively, with 14 bases between them. The CDR3 extends over 15 amino acids. Here the CDR3 reads CASSPTWTDNYGYTF. Written as DNA, the CDR3 is TGTGCCAGCAGTCCTACTTGGACCGATAACTATGGCTACACCTTC.

This clonotype was detected many times. V is TRBV11-2 and J is TRBJ2-7; D not resolved. This CDR3 is 11 amino acids long. Looked up from germline, CDR1 is SGHAT and CDR2 is FQNNGV. V was trimmed by 2 bases and J by 6 bases, leaving 5 bases between them. CDR3 sequence (DNA): TGTGCCAGCAGCTTATGGGGCGAGCAGTACTTC. This encodes CASSLWGEQYF.

This chain joins TRBV6-5 and TRBJ1-1; D is ambiguous. The length of the CDR3 is 14 residues. From germline, CDR1 is MNHEY and CDR2 SVGAGI. Trimming shortened V by 4 bases and J by 3 bases, and 12 bases separated the two germline ends. In DNA, the CDR3 is TGTGCCAGCAGTTTAACTGCTGGGGACACTGAAGCTTTCTTT. Translation gives CASSLTAGDTEAFF.

V gene TRBV5-1 combines with J gene TRBJ2-1, with TRBD2 identical over 9 bases. V lost 5 bases to trimming and J lost 3 bases; unmatched junction nucleotides: 18. Per germline, CDR1 SGHRS and CDR2 YFSETQ. This CDR3 is built from 19 residues. Here the CDR3 DNA reads TGCGCCAGCAGTCTTGGACTAAGCGGGGGGACAGTCAACTACAATGAGCAGTTCTTC. Protein: CASSLGLSGGTVNYNEQFF. The full variable domain, with the rest looked up from reference TRBV5-1 and TRBJ2-1, is KAGVTQTPRYLIKTRGQQVTLSCSPISGHRSVSWYQQTPGQGLQFLFEYFSETQRNKGNFPGRFSGRQFSNSRSEMNVSTLELGDSALYLCASSLGLSGGTVNYNEQFFGPGTRLTVL.

This clonotype was picked up a small number of times. The chain has TRBV30 and TRBJ1-2; D unclear. Trimming left V 0 bases short and J 4 bases short, with 15 bases between. The CDR3 loop spans 15 amino acids. Looked up from germline, CDR1 is GTSNPN and CDR2 is SVGIG (reference sequence). CDR3: CAWSVHPMSGYGYTF. The CDR3 nucleotides read TGTGCCTGGAGTGTACATCCGATGAGTGGCTATGGCTACACCTTC. Drawing the rest from reference TRBV30 and TRBJ1-2, the complete variable domain is SQTIHQWPATLVQPVGSPLSLECTVEGTSNPNLYWYRQAAGRGLQLLFYSVGIGQISSEVPQNLSASRPQDRQFILSSKKLLLSDSGFYLCAWSVHPMSGYGYTFGSGTRLTVV.

V and J are TRBV10-3 and TRBJ1-1; the D gene is possibly TRBD1 (5 bases). CDR3 length: 16 amino acids. Germline loops: CDR1 ENHRY, CDR2 SYGVKD. With 4 bases removed from V and 5 bases from J, the gap between germline ends came to 20 bases. CDR3 sequence reads: CAISGAGDPGGTEAFF. The CDR3 nucleotides are TGTGCCATCAGTGGCGCGGGAGACCCTGGGGGGACTGAAGCTTTCTTT.

The genes are TRBV6-2 or TRBV6-3 and TRBJ2-6, with 7 bases matching TRBD1. The junction had 7 bases not matched to a gene; V was cut back by 6 bases and J by 2 bases. CDR3 size: 16 residues. The germline V gene encodes CDR1 MNHEY and CDR2 SVGEGT. CDR3 sequence (DNA): TGTGCCAGCAGAACCTACGACAGGGCTGGGGCCAACGTCCTGACTTTC. Its protein product is CASRTYDRAGANVLTF.